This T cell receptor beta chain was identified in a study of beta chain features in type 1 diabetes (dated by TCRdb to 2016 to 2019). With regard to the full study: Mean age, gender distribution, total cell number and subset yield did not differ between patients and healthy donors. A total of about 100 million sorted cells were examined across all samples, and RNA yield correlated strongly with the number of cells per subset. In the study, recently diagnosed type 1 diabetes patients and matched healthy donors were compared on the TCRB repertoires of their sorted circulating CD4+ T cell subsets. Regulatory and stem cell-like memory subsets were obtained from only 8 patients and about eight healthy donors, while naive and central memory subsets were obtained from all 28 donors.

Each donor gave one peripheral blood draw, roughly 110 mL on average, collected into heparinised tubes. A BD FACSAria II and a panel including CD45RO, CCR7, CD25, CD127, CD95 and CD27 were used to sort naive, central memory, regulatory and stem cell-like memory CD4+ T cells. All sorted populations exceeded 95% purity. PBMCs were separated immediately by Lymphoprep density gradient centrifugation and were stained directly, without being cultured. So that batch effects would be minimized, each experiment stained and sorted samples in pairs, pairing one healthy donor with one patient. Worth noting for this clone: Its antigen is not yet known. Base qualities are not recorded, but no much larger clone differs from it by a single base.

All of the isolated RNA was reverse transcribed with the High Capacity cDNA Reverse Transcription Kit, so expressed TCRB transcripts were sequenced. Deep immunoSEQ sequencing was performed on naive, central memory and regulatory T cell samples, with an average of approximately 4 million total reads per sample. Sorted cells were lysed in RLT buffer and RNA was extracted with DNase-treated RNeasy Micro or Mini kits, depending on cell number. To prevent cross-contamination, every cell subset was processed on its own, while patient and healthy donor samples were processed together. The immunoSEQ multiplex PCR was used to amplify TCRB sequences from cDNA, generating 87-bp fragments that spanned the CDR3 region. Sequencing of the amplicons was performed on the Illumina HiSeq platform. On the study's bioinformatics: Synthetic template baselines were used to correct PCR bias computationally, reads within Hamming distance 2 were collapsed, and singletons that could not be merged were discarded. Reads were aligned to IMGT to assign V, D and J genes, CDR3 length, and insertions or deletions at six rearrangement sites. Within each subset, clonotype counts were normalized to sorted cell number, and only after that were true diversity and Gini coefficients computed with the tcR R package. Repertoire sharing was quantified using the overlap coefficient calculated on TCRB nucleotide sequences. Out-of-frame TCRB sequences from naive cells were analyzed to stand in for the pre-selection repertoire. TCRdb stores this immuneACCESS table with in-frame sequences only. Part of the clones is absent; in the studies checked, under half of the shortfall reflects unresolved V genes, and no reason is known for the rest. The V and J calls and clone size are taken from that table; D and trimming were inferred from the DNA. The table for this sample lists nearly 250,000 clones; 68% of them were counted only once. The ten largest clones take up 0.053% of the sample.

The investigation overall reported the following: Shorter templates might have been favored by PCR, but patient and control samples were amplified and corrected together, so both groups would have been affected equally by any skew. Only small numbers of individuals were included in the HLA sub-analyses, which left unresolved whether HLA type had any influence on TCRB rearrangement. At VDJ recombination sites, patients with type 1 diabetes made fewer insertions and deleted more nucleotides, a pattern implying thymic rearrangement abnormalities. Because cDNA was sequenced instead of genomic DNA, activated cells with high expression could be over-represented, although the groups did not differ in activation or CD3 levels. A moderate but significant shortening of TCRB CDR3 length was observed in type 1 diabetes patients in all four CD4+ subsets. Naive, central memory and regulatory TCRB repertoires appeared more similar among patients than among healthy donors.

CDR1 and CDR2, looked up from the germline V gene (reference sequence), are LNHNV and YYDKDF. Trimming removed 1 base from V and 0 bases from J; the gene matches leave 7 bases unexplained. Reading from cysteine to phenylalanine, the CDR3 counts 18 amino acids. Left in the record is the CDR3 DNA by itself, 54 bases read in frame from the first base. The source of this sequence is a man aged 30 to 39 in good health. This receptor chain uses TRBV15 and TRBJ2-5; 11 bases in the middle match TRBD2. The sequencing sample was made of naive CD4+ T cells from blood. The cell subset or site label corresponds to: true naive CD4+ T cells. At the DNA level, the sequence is TGTGCCACCAGCAGAGCCCTCGGGACTAGCGGAGACCAAGAGACCCAGTACTTC. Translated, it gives CATSRALGTSGDQETQYF.